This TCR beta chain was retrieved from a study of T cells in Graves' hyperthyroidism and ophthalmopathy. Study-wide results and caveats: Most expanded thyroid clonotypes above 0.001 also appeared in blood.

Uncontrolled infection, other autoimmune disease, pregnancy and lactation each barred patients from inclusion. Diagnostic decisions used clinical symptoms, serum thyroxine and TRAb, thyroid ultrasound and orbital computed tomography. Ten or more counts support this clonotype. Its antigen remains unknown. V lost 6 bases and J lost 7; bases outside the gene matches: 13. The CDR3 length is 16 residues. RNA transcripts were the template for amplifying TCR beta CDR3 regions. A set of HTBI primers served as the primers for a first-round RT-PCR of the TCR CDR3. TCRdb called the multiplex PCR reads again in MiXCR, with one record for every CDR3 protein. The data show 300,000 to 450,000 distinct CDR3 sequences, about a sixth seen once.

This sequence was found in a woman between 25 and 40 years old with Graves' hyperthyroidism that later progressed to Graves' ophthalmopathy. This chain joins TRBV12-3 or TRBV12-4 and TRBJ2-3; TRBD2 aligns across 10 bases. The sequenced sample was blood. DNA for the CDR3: TGTGCCAGCAGCCCTGTAGGAGCGGGGGGGCTAAATACGCAGTATTTT. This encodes CASSPVGAGGLNTQYF.